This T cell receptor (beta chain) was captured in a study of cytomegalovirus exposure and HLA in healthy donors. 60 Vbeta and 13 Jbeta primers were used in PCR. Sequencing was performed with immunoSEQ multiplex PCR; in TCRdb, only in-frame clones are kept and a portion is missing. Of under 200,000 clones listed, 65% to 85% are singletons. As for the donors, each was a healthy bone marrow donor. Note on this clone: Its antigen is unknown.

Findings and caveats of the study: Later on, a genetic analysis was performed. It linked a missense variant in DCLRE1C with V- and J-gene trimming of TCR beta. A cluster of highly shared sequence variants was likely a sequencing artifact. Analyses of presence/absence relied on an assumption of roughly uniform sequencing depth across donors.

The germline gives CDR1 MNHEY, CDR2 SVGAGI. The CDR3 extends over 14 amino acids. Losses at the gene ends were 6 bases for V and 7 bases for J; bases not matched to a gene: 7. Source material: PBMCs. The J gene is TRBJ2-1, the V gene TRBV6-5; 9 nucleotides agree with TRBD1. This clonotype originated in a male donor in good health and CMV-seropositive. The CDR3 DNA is TGTGCCAGCAGGGACAGGGGATCGGTGAATGAGCAGTTCTTC. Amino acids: CASRDRGSVNEQFF.